These 20 T cell receptor beta chains came from one sample sequenced in a study of blood T cell repertoires in COVID-19. Clones were read by immunoSEQ multiplex PCR, and TCRdb kept only the in-frame ones, dropping some. The table shows hundreds of thousands of clones, with 70% to 90% occurring only once. Material: PBMCs or T cells enriched from blood (not recorded which). The receptors stem from a woman aged 18-30 years with acute COVID-19.

V is TRBV5-1 and J is TRBJ2-1; a possible D gene is TRBD2 (7 bases). The CDR3 has 17 amino acids. The V and J ends lost 4 bases and 0 bases respectively, with 17 bases between them. Germline assignment: CDR1 SGHRS and CDR2 YFSETQ. CDR3 sequence (DNA): TGCGCCAGCAGCCCGGACGGGGGGCCCAGCTCCTACAATGAGCAGTTCTTC. Encoded protein: CASSPDGGPSSYNEQFF.

The chain recombines TRBV3-1 (or the pseudogene TRBV3-2) with TRBJ2-2, with 12 positions matching TRBD2. This CDR3 is 16 amino acids long. The V segment lost 1 base and the J segment 3 bases; nucleotides outside the gene matches: 0. Per the germline V gene, CDR1 is LGHDT and CDR2 is YNNKEL (reference sequence). In nucleotides, the CDR3 is TGTGCCAGCAGCCAAGGACTAGCGGGAGACACCGGGGAGCTGTTTTTT. Translation: CASSQGLAGDTGELFF.

The V call is TRBV11-3, the J call TRBJ1-6, with no clear D. The germline CDR1 and CDR2 sequences are SGHNT and YENEEA. The germline V and J ends were trimmed by 1 base and 7 bases, with 8 bases remaining between them. The CDR3 is made up of 14 amino acids. Here the CDR3 DNA reads TGTGCCAGCAGCTTAGGCGGAAGGAATTCACCCCTCCACTTT. Amino acids: CASSLGGRNSPLHF.

V gene TRBV14 combines with J gene TRBJ2-7; 8 bases are a match to TRBD2. From germline, CDR1 is SGHDN and CDR2 FVKESK. The CDR3 sequence is 15 residues long. Germline trimming cut 0 bases from V and 3 bases from J; bases unmatched to any gene: 4. The CDR3 region has the DNA TGTGCCAGCAGCCAAGAGCGAGCGGGGGACTACGAGCAGTACTTC. As protein: CASSQERAGDYEQYF. Supplemented by reference TRBV14 and TRBJ2-7, the full variable domain reads EAGVTQFPSHSVIEKGQTVTLRCDPISGHDNLYWYRRVMGKEIKFLLHFVKESKQDESGMPNNRFLAERTGGTYSTLKVQPAELEDSGVYFCASSQERAGDYEQYFGPGTRLTVT.

The gene calls are TRBV6-1 and TRBJ2-7; D not resolved. The germline V gene has CDR1 MNHNS and CDR2 SASEGT. The CDR3 has 12 residues. The ends were cut back, 3 bases at V and 12 bases at J, with 15 bases in the middle. In DNA, the CDR3 is TGTGCCAGCAGTGAGGGCCCCTCCCCCGGGTACTTC. This sequence encodes CASSEGPSPGYF.

The rearrangement joins TRBV4-3 to TRBJ1-6; 12 positions agree with TRBD1. The V and J ends lost 4 bases and 10 bases, in that order; junction bases with no gene match: 11. This CDR3 contains 17 residues. CDR1 is LGHNA and CDR2 is YSLEER in the germline V gene. The CDR3 spells CASSPKAWDRGQSPLHF. CDR3 nucleotide sequence: TGCGCCAGCAGCCCCAAAGCATGGGACAGGGGGCAATCACCCCTCCACTTT.

This clone was seen only a few times. The CDR3 nucleotides read TGTGCCAGCAGCTTGCCACAGTCCACTGAAGCTTTCTTT. It yields the protein CASSLPQSTEAFF. J is TRBJ1-1 and V is TRBV5-4; D gene unclear. CDR1 and CDR2 from the germline V gene are SGHNT and YYREEE (reference sequence). CDR3 length: 13 amino acids. The V gene lost 1 base and the J gene lost 4 bases, with 8 bases spanning the gap.

The chain has TRBV2 and TRBJ2-7, with D possibly TRBD2 on 6 matching bases. V was cut by 6 bases and J by 5 bases, with 11 bases left in between. This CDR3 contains 12 residues. Germline assignment: CDR1 SNHLY and CDR2 FYNNEI. The CDR3 protein is CASRETRDEQYF. The CDR3, as DNA: TGTGCCAGCAGGGAGACTAGGGACGAGCAGTACTTC.

The genes are TRBV30 and TRBJ1-4; maybe TRBD1 (5 bases). Germline CDR1 GTSNPN, CDR2 SVGIG (reference sequence). Deletions cut 5 bases from V and 0 bases from J, with 13 bases between. This CDR3 has 15 amino acids. The CDR3 reads CAWLGRDSTNEKLFF. CDR3 coding DNA: TGTGCCTGGCTAGGGCGGGACTCAACTAATGAAAAACTGTTTTTT.

This chain uses TRBV5-4 with TRBJ1-4; D may be TRBD1 (6 bases). The CDR3 loop spans 13 amino acids. Germline V gene lookup returns CDR1 SGHNT and CDR2 YYREEE (reference sequence). The germline V and J ends were trimmed by 5 bases and 8 bases, with 13 bases remaining between them. This CDR3 is CASRDEGGEKLFF. The CDR3 DNA reads as TGTGCCAGCAGAGATGAGGGGGGGGAAAAACTGTTTTTT.

V and J are TRBV7-2 and TRBJ1-3; no firm D call. This CDR3 contains 14 residues. Trimming took 4 bases from V and 1 from J, leaving 8 bases between them. The germline V gene has CDR1 SGHTA and CDR2 FQGNSA. The CDR3 coding sequence is TGTGCCAGCAGCTCTCCGGAGTCTGGAAACACCATATATTTT. It specifies CASSSPESGNTIYF.

The chain joins TRBV19 to TRBJ2-7; TRBD2 matches at 11 bases. This CDR3 spans 15 amino acids. Germline lookup yields CDR1 LNHDA and CDR2 SQIVND (reference sequence). The trim removed 4 bases at V and 0 bases at J, leaving 2 bases unmatched. Here the CDR3 reads CASSRGLADSYEQYF. DNA for the CDR3: TGTGCCAGTAGTAGGGGACTAGCGGACTCCTACGAGCAGTACTTC.

The rearrangement joins TRBV3-1 (or the pseudogene TRBV3-2) to TRBJ1-3; D gene unclear. From germline, CDR1 is LGHDT and CDR2 YNNKEL (reference sequence). V was pared by 0 bases and J by 0 bases, with 6 bases between. The CDR3 is 15 amino acids. DNA of the CDR3: TGTGCCAGCAGCCAAGAGGGCAGCTCTGGAAACACCATATATTTT. Translated: CASSQEGSSGNTIYF.

The rearrangement links TRBV6-5 to TRBJ1-3; 11 bases match TRBD1. Per germline, CDR1 MNHEY and CDR2 SVGAGI. The CDR3 runs to 16 residues. J gave up 5 bases and V 2 bases, and 5 bases lay outside the gene matches. CDR3: CASSYRTGGKRNTIYF. CDR3 coding DNA: TGTGCCAGCAGTTACAGGACAGGGGGCAAAAGAAACACCATATATTTT.

V usage is TRBV18 and J usage is TRBJ1-3; D not resolved. Germline loops: CDR1 KGHSH, CDR2 LQKENI. V gave up 5 bases and J gave up 0 bases, with 11 bases separating them. The CDR3 consists of 15 residues. CDR3 region: CASSLTHTSGNTIYF. CDR3 DNA sequence: TGTGCCAGCTCATTGACACACACCTCTGGAAACACCATATATTTT.

This rearrangement joins TRBV11-3 to TRBJ1-4, with D possibly being TRBD1 (6 bases). Trimming left V 2 bases short and J 0 bases short, with 19 bases between. This CDR3 comprises 19 residues. Per the germline V gene, CDR1 is SGHNT and CDR2 is YENEEA. DNA of the CDR3: TGTGCCAGCAGCTTATTCCAAAACAGGGATAAGGCAACTAATGAAAAACTGTTTTTT. Translated, it gives CASSLFQNRDKATNEKLFF.

The rearrangement links TRBV18 to TRBJ2-7, with 13 bases that match TRBD2. CDR3 size: 15 residues. CDR1 is KGHSH, CDR2 LQKENI, per germline. Trimming cost V 5 bases and J 7 bases; bases outside gene matches: 8. The CDR3 reads CASSSTSGGAYEQYF. The CDR3 DNA reads TGTGCCAGCTCATCTACTAGCGGGGGGGCTTATGAGCAGTACTTC.

This chain uses TRBV29-1 with TRBJ2-6; tentatively, D is TRBD2 (5 bases). The CDR3 length is 14 residues. Trimming removed 5 bases at V and 0 bases at J, with 8 bases between. Germline lookup yields CDR1 SQVTM and CDR2 ANQGSEA. The CDR3 bases are TGCAGCGTTTCCGAGGGCTCTGGGGCCAACGTCCTGACTTTC. Translating it yields CSVSEGSGANVLTF.

The CDR3 loop is CASSLASGALQDTQYF. In DNA, the CDR3 is TGCGCCAGCAGCTTGGCTAGCGGAGCCCTCCAGGATACGCAGTATTTT. The chain combines TRBV5-1 with TRBJ2-3; 7 bases fit TRBD2. This CDR3 has 16 residues. The trim removed 0 bases at V and 6 bases at J, leaving 10 bases unmatched. Germline V CDR1 and CDR2: SGHRS, YFSETQ.

The V and J genes are TRBV12-3 or TRBV12-4 and TRBJ1-2; D not certain. V gave up 8 bases and J gave up 6 bases, with 16 bases separating them. This CDR3 is built from 13 residues. The CDR3 here is CASRKGGHNGYTF. CDR3 nucleotides: TGTGCCAGCCGCAAAGGAGGGCACAATGGCTACACCTTC.